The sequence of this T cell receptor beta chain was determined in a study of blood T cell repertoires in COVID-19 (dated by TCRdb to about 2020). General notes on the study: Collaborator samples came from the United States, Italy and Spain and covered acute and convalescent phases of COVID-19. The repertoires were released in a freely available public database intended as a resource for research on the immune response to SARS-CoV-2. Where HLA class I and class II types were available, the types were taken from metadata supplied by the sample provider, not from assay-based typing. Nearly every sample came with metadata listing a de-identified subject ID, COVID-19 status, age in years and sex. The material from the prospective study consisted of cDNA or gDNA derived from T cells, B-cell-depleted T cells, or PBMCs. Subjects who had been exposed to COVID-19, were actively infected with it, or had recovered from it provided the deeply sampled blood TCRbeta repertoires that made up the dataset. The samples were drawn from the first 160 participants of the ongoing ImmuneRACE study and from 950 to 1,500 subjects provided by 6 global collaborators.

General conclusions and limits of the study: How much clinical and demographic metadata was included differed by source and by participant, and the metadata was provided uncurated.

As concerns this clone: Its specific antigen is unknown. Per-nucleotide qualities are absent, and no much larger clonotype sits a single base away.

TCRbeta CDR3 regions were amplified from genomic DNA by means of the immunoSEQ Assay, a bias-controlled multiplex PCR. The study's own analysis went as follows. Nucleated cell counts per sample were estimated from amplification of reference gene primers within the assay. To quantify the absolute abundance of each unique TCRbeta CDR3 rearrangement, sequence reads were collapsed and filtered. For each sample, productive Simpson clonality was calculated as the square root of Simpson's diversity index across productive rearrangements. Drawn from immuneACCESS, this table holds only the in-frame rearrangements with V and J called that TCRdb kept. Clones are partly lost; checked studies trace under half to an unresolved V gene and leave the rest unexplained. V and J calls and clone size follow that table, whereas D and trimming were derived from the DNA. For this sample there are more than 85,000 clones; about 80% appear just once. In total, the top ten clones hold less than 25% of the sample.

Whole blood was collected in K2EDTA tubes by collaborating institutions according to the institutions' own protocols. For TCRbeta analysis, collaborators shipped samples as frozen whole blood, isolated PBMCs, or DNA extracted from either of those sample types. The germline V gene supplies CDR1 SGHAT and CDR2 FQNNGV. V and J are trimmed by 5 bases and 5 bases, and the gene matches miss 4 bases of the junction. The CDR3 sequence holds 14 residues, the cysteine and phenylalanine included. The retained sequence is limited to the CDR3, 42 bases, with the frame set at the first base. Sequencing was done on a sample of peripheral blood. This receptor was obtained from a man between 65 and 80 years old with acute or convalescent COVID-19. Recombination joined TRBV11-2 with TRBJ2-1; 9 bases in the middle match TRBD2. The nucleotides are TGTGCCAGCAGCGAGGGACTAGCCCACAATGAGCAGTTCTTC. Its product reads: CASSEGLAHNEQFF.